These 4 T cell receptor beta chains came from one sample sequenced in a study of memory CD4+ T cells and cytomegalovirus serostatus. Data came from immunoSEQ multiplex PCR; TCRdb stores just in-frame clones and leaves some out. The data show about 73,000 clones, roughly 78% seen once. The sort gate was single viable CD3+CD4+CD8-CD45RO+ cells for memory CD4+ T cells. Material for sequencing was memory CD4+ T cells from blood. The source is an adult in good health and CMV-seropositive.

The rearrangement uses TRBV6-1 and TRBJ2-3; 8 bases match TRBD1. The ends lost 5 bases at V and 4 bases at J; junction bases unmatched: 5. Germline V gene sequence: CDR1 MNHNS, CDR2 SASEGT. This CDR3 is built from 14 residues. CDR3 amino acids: CASSLTRGPDTQYF. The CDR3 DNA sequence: TGTGCCAGCAGTCTAACCAGGGGGCCAGATACGCAGTATTTT.

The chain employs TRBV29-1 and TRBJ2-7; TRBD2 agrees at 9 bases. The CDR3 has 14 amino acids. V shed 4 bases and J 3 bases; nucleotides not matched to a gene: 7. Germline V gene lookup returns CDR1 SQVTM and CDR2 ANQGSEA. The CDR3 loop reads CSVAPSGELYEQYF. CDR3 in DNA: TGCAGCGTTGCCCCTAGCGGGGAACTCTACGAGCAGTACTTC.

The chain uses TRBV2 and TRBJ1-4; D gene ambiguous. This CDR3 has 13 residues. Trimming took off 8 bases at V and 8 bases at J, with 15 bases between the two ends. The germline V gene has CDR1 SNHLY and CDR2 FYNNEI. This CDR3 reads CASSYDAGEKLFF. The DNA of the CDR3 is TGTGCCAGCTCTTACGACGCGGGCGAAAAACTGTTTTTT.

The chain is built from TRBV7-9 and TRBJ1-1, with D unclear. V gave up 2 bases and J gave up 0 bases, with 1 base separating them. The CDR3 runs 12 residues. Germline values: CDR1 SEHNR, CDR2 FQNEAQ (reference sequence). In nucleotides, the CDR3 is TGTGCCAGCAGCTTAATGAACACTGAAGCTTTCTTT. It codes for CASSLMNTEAFF.